Following are 6 T cell receptor beta chains from one sample sequenced in a study of shared T cell receptors in the human thymus. Generated by immunoSEQ multiplex PCR, the TCRdb table keeps only in-frame clones and is missing some. The sample has under 850,000 clones, approximately 87% seen once. In addition, the sample was reused for a study of human thymus T cells.

The sample taken for sequencing was thymocytes. These receptors were obtained from a boy in the first two years of life with a congenital heart defect.

The rearrangement links TRBV29-1 to TRBJ1-1, with D tentatively TRBD1 (5 bases). This CDR3 has 15 amino acids. V was cut by 6 bases and J by 3 bases, with 20 bases left in between. Germline V gene lookup returns CDR1 SQVTM and CDR2 ANQGSEA. This chain's CDR3 is CSVKMGGRLDTEAFF. The CDR3 nucleotides are TGCAGCGTCAAAATGGGGGGGAGGTTGGACACTGAAGCTTTCTTT.

This clone showed up just once. CDR3 DNA sequence: TGTGCCAGCAGCTTTCTAGCGGCCCCCTACGAGCAGTACTTC. It codes for CASSFLAAPYEQYF. V and J are TRBV5-4 and TRBJ2-7; 7 nucleotides align to TRBD2. The germline gives CDR1 SGHNT, CDR2 YYREEE (reference sequence). The CDR3 length is 14 residues. The trim removed 2 bases at V and 2 bases at J, leaving 4 bases unmatched.

The V call is TRBV19, the J call TRBJ2-7; 10 bases map to TRBD2. The CDR3 covers 16 residues. Trimming removed 4 bases from V and 0 bases from J; junction bases left unmatched: 6. Germline V lookup: CDR1 LNHDA, CDR2 SQIVND (reference sequence). The CDR3: CASSRTSGPSSYEQYF. CDR3 bases: TGTGCCAGTAGTAGGACTAGCGGTCCGAGCTCCTACGAGCAGTACTTC.

The chain combines TRBV6-6 with TRBJ1-5; 8 nucleotides match TRBD1. The CDR3 runs to 15 residues. Germline V gives CDR1 MNHNY, CDR2 SVGAGI (reference sequence). The junction had 5 bases not matched to a gene; V was cut back by 5 bases and J by 2 bases. DNA for the CDR3: TGTGCCAGCAGTCTCCAGACAGGGGGCAATCAGCCCCAGCATTTT. Protein: CASSLQTGGNQPQHF.

The chain has TRBV19 and TRBJ1-5, with TRBD1 matching 7 bases. The CDR3 covers 18 residues. The trim removed 1 base at V and 1 base at J, leaving 10 bases unmatched. The germline V gene encodes CDR1 LNHDA and CDR2 SQIVND (reference sequence). CDR3 in DNA: TGTGCCAGTAGTATAGGGGAAGACAGGGTATTGAGCAATCAGCCCCAGCATTTT. Amino acid sequence: CASSIGEDRVLSNQPQHF.

The chain is built from TRBV27 and TRBJ2-2; 8 nucleotides line up with TRBD2. V was pared by 4 bases and J by 1 base, with 2 bases of the junction left unmatched. CDR3 length: 15 amino acids. CDR1 and CDR2 from the germline V gene are MNHEY and SMNVEV (reference sequence). In DNA, the CDR3 is TGTGCCAGCAGTTGGGCGGGAGGGAACACCGGGGAGCTGTTTTTT. Protein product: CASSWAGGNTGELFF.